This is a list of T cell receptor beta chains from one sample in a study of HIV-infected children after antiretroviral therapy interruption. Each CDR3 protein is one row after TCRdb ran MiXCR on the 3' RACE reads. The data hold under 50,000 distinct CDR3 sequences, with roughly 4.5% observed a single time. Sequenced material: CD45RA+ CD4+ T cells from PBMCs, pooled from several time points, taken from a donor given antiretroviral therapy, either interrupted or continuous. These receptors came from a pool of human donors with HIV. Each CDR3 is given with its conserved first and last residue. Fields, in order: J gene, CDR3 length, V gene, CDR3 protein.

J gene: TRBJ1-2
CDR3 length: 14
V gene: TRBV6-5
CDR3 protein: CASKFGRSNYGYTF

J gene: TRBJ1-2
CDR3 length: 13
V gene: TRBV5-8
CDR3 protein: CASSGTGTGRNTF

J gene: TRBJ1-2
CDR3 length: 14
V gene: TRBV3-1
CDR3 protein: CASSPDRTGGSYTF

J gene: TRBJ2-5
CDR3 length: 12
V gene: TRBV29-1
CDR3 protein: CSATGTGVTQYF

J gene: TRBJ2-3
CDR3 length: 14
V gene: TRBV3-1
CDR3 protein: CASSQVNARTTQYF

J gene: TRBJ2-7
CDR3 length: 15
V gene: TRBV29-1
CDR3 protein: CSVERGTSSSYEQYF

J gene: TRBJ2-7
CDR3 length: 16
V gene: TRBV4-2
CDR3 protein: CASSPTPGLAHYEQYF

J gene: TRBJ1-5
CDR3 length: 16
V gene: TRBV28
CDR3 protein: CASATPGQPSNQPQHF

J gene: TRBJ2-1
CDR3 length: 13
V gene: TRBV5-5
CDR3 protein: CASSPGLANEQFF

J gene: TRBJ2-7
CDR3 length: 12
V gene: TRBV11-2
CDR3 protein: CASSLIGNEQYF

J gene: TRBJ1-1
CDR3 length: 15
V gene: TRBV7-3
CDR3 protein: CASSLERGSNTEAFF

J gene: TRBJ2-7
CDR3 length: 14
V gene: TRBV20-1
CDR3 protein: CSARPGTGLEEQYF

J gene: TRBJ2-7
CDR3 length: 15
V gene: TRBV7-2
CDR3 protein: CASSPRQALTYEQYF

J gene: TRBJ2-1
CDR3 length: 14
V gene: TRBV24-1
CDR3 protein: CATSGVSSYNEQFF

J gene: TRBJ1-1
CDR3 length: 14
V gene: TRBV27
CDR3 protein: CASSLAPGNTEAFF

J gene: TRBJ1-2
CDR3 length: 13
V gene: TRBV6-5
CDR3 protein: CASSFSGTFGYTF

J gene: TRBJ2-3
CDR3 length: 14
V gene: TRBV12-3/TRBV12-4
CDR3 protein: CASSSGQGKDTQYF

J gene: TRBJ2-6
CDR3 length: 18
V gene: TRBV10-2
CDR3 protein: CASSPEYRTYAGANVLTF

J gene: TRBJ1-1
CDR3 length: 10
V gene: TRBV6-4
CDR3 protein: CPSRTTEAFF

J gene: TRBJ1-5
CDR3 length: 12
V gene: TRBV12-3/TRBV12-4
CDR3 protein: CASSPANQPQHF

J gene: TRBJ2-6
CDR3 length: 14
V gene: TRBV4-1
CDR3 protein: CASSHPFGANVLTF

J gene: TRBJ2-2
CDR3 length: 14
V gene: TRBV21-1
CDR3 protein: CASSRTGFTGELFF